Listed here are 29 T cell receptor beta chains from one sample, sequenced in a study of spatial heterogeneity in lung cancer. Documented time point: sample taken at primary tumor resection. No cell sorting; template was whole RNA from tumor, lung tissue or PBMC. Each CDR3 protein is one row after TCRdb ran MiXCR on the 5' RACE reads. Of under 100,000 distinct CDR3 sequences detected, approximately 8.6% appear once; the ten largest clones hold 6% to 7.5%. The sample consisted of PBMCs, taken at surgery. Receptor source: a male donor with early-stage non-small cell lung cancer.

In this sample, this clonotype turned up many times. The rearrangement joins TRBV7-9 to TRBJ2-5; D may be TRBD1 (5 bases). The V end lost 5 bases, the J end lost 0 bases, and 10 bases lay between the germline ends. The CDR3 extends over 14 amino acids. From germline, CDR1 is SEHNR and CDR2 FQNEAQ (reference sequence). The CDR3 region has the DNA TGTGCCAGCAGCCCGACAGAGTACCAAGAGACCCAGTACTTC. Translation: CASSPTEYQETQYF.

In its sample, this clonotype was seen many times. The chain recombines TRBV5-1 with TRBJ2-3; D is tentatively TRBD1 or TRBD2 (6 bases each). Germline V gene sequence: CDR1 SGHRS, CDR2 YFSETQ. The V end was cut by 2 bases, the J end by 5 bases, with 9 bases between. The CDR3 totals 13 residues. The CDR3 sequence: CASSLQGGDTQYF. The CDR3 DNA reads as TGCGCCAGCAGCTTACAGGGAGGAGATACGCAGTATTTT. The complete variable domain, with remaining parts taken from reference TRBV5-1 and TRBJ2-3, reads KAGVTQTPRYLIKTRGQQVTLSCSPISGHRSVSWYQQTPGQGLQFLFEYFSETQRNKGNFPGRFSGRQFSNSRSEMNVSTLELGDSALYLCASSLQGGDTQYFGPGTRLTVL.

This clonotype appeared many times. This sequence joins TRBV18 and TRBJ2-3; 7 bases match TRBD1. The CDR3 runs to 15 residues. Losses at the gene ends were 2 bases for V and 5 bases for J; bases not matched to a gene: 7. Germline V gene lookup returns CDR1 KGHSH and CDR2 LQKENI. The CDR3 sequence is CASSPSGGFGDTQYF. The CDR3 bases are TGTGCCAGCTCACCATCAGGGGGATTCGGAGATACGCAGTATTTT.

The chain carries TRBV6-5 and TRBJ1-1; D is undetermined. V was trimmed by 7 bases and J by 4 bases, leaving 10 bases between them. Germline V gene sequence: CDR1 MNHEY, CDR2 SVGAGI. There are 12 residues in the CDR3. CDR3 nucleotide sequence: TGTGCCAGCAAAAACAGTGGCACTGAAGCTTTCTTT. Translating gives CASKNSGTEAFF.

The chain links TRBV25-1 to TRBJ2-7, with D hard to call. Germline-derived CDR1 and CDR2 are MGHDK and SYGVNS. V was trimmed by 4 bases and J by 1 base, leaving 5 bases between them. The CDR3 extends over 12 amino acids. CDR3 sequence: CASSGVSYEQYF. Written as DNA, the CDR3 is TGTGCCAGCAGTGGCGTTTCCTACGAGCAGTACTTC.

This rearrangement joins TRBV28 to TRBJ2-3; possibly TRBD1 or TRBD2 for D (6 bases each). V was pared by 7 bases and J by 6 bases, with 11 bases between. The germline V gene has CDR1 MDHEN and CDR2 SYDVKM. The CDR3 is 12 residues long. CDR3 nucleotide sequence: TGTGCCAGCAATTCGGGGGCTGATACGCAGTATTTT. It yields the protein CASNSGADTQYF.

This clonotype showed up many times. This chain connects TRBV7-9 to TRBJ2-3, with D possibly being TRBD1 or TRBD2 (5 bases each). CDR3 size: 14 residues. Trimming removed 3 bases from V and 5 bases from J, with 12 bases in between. Germline V gives CDR1 SEHNR, CDR2 FQNEAQ (reference sequence). The CDR3 nucleotides read TGTGCCAGCAGCTTCGACAGCCGGGGAGATACGCAGTATTTT. Amino acids: CASSFDSRGDTQYF.

The chain joins TRBV20-1 to TRBJ2-7; 8 nucleotides line up with TRBD1. Germline lookup yields CDR1 DFQATT and CDR2 SNEGSKA (reference sequence). The J segment lost 6 bases and the V segment lost 6 bases, leaving 7 bases of the junction unmatched. This CDR3 is 12 amino acids long. CDR3 sequence (DNA): TGCAGTGCGACGGGACAGGCTGGCGAGCAGTACTTC. Translation gives CSATGQAGEQYF.

Only a few counts were recorded for this clonotype. This chain connects TRBV2 to TRBJ2-5; 11 bases are a match to TRBD2. J gave up 4 bases and V 6 bases, and 4 bases lay outside the gene matches. The CDR3 spans 14 residues. CDR1 and CDR2 from the germline V gene are SNHLY and FYNNEI. CDR3 sequence reads: CASRETSGGETQYF. DNA of the CDR3: TGTGCCAGCAGGGAAACTAGCGGGGGAGAGACCCAGTACTTC.

This chain's CDR3 is CASSFLTGTYEQYF. The CDR3, as DNA: TGCGCCAGCAGCTTCCTGACGGGAACCTACGAGCAGTACTTC. The V call is TRBV5-1, the J call TRBJ2-7, with a tentative D call TRBD2 (5 bases). Germline V lookup: CDR1 SGHRS, CDR2 YFSETQ. The CDR3 runs to 14 residues. The V and J ends lost 2 bases and 2 bases respectively, with 11 bases between them.

The V call is TRBV9, the J call TRBJ1-1, with a possible D match to TRBD1 (5 bases). The CDR3 is made up of 13 amino acids. V lost 3 bases, J lost 4 bases, and 10 bases lay in between. Germline V lookup: CDR1 SGDLS, CDR2 YYNGEE. The CDR3 here is CASSAGGVTEAFF. In nucleotides, the CDR3 is TGTGCCAGCAGCGCGGGGGGTGTCACTGAAGCTTTCTTT.

The V call is TRBV20-1, the J call TRBJ2-5; D remains ambiguous. Germline lookup yields CDR1 DFQATT and CDR2 SNEGSKA (reference sequence). The V end lost 1 base, the J end lost 4 bases, and 4 bases lay between the germline ends. CDR3 length: 11 residues. CDR3 coding DNA: TGCAGTGCTAGAGCAGGAGAGACCCAGTACTTC. This translates into CSARAGETQYF.

The V gene is TRBV6-5, the J gene TRBJ1-5; D is uncertain. Deletions cut 2 bases from V and 7 bases from J, with 9 bases between. Germline-derived CDR1 and CDR2 are MNHEY and SVGAGI. The CDR3 sequence is 13 residues long. The CDR3 DNA sequence: TGTGCCAGCAGTTACGATATCACCCAGCCCCAGCATTTT. This translates into CASSYDITQPQHF.

This clonotype was observed many times. The rearrangement uses TRBV24-1 and TRBJ2-3, with D possibly TRBD2 on 6 matching bases. V was clipped by 5 bases and J by 2 bases, with 16 bases between them. Germline CDR1 KGHDR, CDR2 SFDVKD. The CDR3 sequence is 16 residues long. The CDR3 here is CATSGDREQNTDTQYF. The CDR3 DNA sequence: TGTGCCACCAGTGGGGACCGGGAGCAGAACACAGATACGCAGTATTTT.

This clonotype was detected a few times. The chain uses TRBV4-3 and TRBJ2-7; TRBD1 aligns across 9 bases. The CDR3 spans 19 residues. Unmatched junction bases numbered 17, after V lost 1 base and J lost 4 bases. The germline V gene encodes CDR1 LGHNA and CDR2 YSLEER. The CDR3 region is CASSQAPTLGTGIGYEQYF. CDR3 in DNA: TGCGCCAGCAGCCAAGCCCCGACCCTTGGGACAGGGATTGGGTACGAGCAGTACTTC.

This clonotype was recorded at least ten times. This rearrangement joins TRBV6-5 to TRBJ2-3, with TRBD2 matching over 12 bases. The CDR3 contains 16 residues. Unmatched junction bases numbered 6, after V lost 5 bases and J lost 3 bases. The germline V gene encodes CDR1 MNHEY and CDR2 SVGAGI. The DNA of the CDR3 is TGTGCCAGCAGTCCAGGACTAGCGGGATGGACAGATACGCAGTATTTT. Protein: CASSPGLAGWTDTQYF.

The table lists this clonotype with a few counts. The rearrangement joins TRBV12-3 or TRBV12-4 to TRBJ2-3; D unclear. Trimming left V 3 bases short and J 3 bases short, with 10 bases between. There are 14 residues in the CDR3. The CDR3 DNA reads as TGTGCCAGCAGTTTCGATGGATGGACAGATACGCAGTATTTT. Residues: CASSFDGWTDTQYF.

To note about this clonotype: This may be a read error: a much more frequent sequence differs by one nucleotide. The V gene is TRBV3-1, the J gene TRBJ2-3, with D tentatively TRBD2 (5 bases). This CDR3 has 13 residues. From germline, CDR1 is LGHDT and CDR2 YNNKEL (reference sequence). The CDR3 DNA is TGTACCAGCAGCCCACCGGGAACCGATACGCAGTATTTT. Amino acid sequence: CTSSPPGTDTQYF.

This rearrangement joins TRBV10-3 to TRBJ1-5; D remains ambiguous. V dropped 8 bases and J dropped 2 bases, with 7 bases sitting between them. The CDR3 totals 12 residues. Looked up from germline, CDR1 is ENHRY and CDR2 is SYGVKD. CDR3 in amino acids: CAIGMGNQPQHF. For the CDR3, the DNA is TGTGCCATCGGAATGGGCAATCAGCCCCAGCATTTT.

In its sample, this clonotype was seen many times. This chain joins TRBV10-3 and TRBJ2-3, with 7 bases that match TRBD1. The CDR3 loop spans 19 amino acids. The V gene end was trimmed by 0 bases and the J gene end by 2 bases; junction bases not matched to a gene: 14. Germline V gene data show CDR1 as ENHRY and CDR2 as SYGVKD. This chain's CDR3 is CAISESNTFRTGSTDTQYF. CDR3 bases: TGTGCCATCAGTGAGTCGAATACATTCCGGACAGGCTCCACAGATACGCAGTATTTT.

This clonotype was seen more than once but under ten times. The chain's CDR3 is CASSSGTSGNTGELFF. In nucleotides, the CDR3 is TGCGCCAGCAGCTCAGGGACTAGCGGCAACACCGGGGAGCTGTTTTTT. The rearrangement links TRBV5-1 to TRBJ2-2; TRBD2 matches 11 bases. CDR3 length: 16 residues. From germline, CDR1 is SGHRS and CDR2 YFSETQ. J lost 2 bases, V lost 3 bases, and 3 bases had no gene match. The whole variable domain, remainder taken from reference TRBV5-1 and TRBJ2-2, is KAGVTQTPRYLIKTRGQQVTLSCSPISGHRSVSWYQQTPGQGLQFLFEYFSETQRNKGNFPGRFSGRQFSNSRSEMNVSTLELGDSALYLCASSSGTSGNTGELFFGEGSRLTVL.

Only a few counts were recorded for this clonotype. The CDR3, as DNA: TGTGCCATCAGTGGGCCAGCCGGACGGGAGACCCAGTACTTC. Translated, it gives CAISGPAGRETQYF. V is TRBV10-3 and J is TRBJ2-5; D gene uncertain. The germline gives CDR1 ENHRY, CDR2 SYGVKD. CDR3 length: 14 residues. V was shortened by 4 bases and J by 5 bases, with 14 bases between the two germline ends.

This clonotype was detected a few times. This sequence joins TRBV6-2 or TRBV6-3 and TRBJ2-7; D call uncertain. The CDR3 contains 11 residues. V dropped 6 bases and J dropped 2 bases, with 5 bases sitting between them. Germline CDR1 is MNHEY and CDR2 is SVGEGT. Here the CDR3 reads CASSGPYEQYF. In nucleotides, the CDR3 is TGTGCCAGCAGCGGGCCCTACGAGCAGTACTTC.

This clonotype was recorded many times. This rearrangement joins TRBV7-2 to TRBJ2-7, with TRBD2 identical over 10 bases. CDR1 is SGHTA and CDR2 is FQGNSA in the germline V gene. V shed 3 bases, J shed 2 bases, and the junction held 1 base outside the gene matches. The CDR3 totals 14 residues. CDR3 in amino acids: CASSLSGRAYEQYF. CDR3 coding DNA: TGTGCCAGCAGCTTGAGCGGGAGGGCCTACGAGCAGTACTTC.

This clonotype was detected a few times. The chain's CDR3 is CSARDSRASDTQYF. CDR3 nucleotide sequence: TGCAGTGCTAGAGATAGCCGGGCCTCAGATACGCAGTATTTT. V is TRBV20-1 and J is TRBJ2-3; D is uncertain. The CDR3 has 14 amino acids. CDR1 and CDR2 from the germline V gene are DFQATT and SNEGSKA (reference sequence). Trimming removed 0 bases at V and 4 bases at J, with 11 bases between.

The chain recombines TRBV29-1 with TRBJ2-7; D is possibly TRBD2 (5 bases). The CDR3 spans 12 residues. Germline CDR1 SQVTM, CDR2 ANQGSEA. Deletions cut 6 bases from V and 9 bases from J, with 18 bases between. In DNA form, the CDR3 reads TGCAGCGTCCTCGGACTGGCCCCAGTGCAGTACTTC. Translated, it gives CSVLGLAPVQYF.

There are many counts of this clonotype. The V call is TRBV27, the J call TRBJ1-6; a possible D gene is TRBD1 (6 bases). V was trimmed by 5 bases and J by 0 bases, leaving 8 bases between them. In germline, CDR1 is MNHEY, CDR2 SMNVEV (reference sequence). The CDR3 extends over 15 amino acids. CDR3 sequence reads: CASSPQGSYNSPLHF. The DNA for the CDR3 is TGTGCCAGCAGTCCACAGGGCTCCTATAATTCACCCCTCCACTTT.

This clonotype was counted ten times or more. The chain combines TRBV29-1 with TRBJ2-3; no reliable D call. V lost 3 bases, J lost 0 bases, and 4 bases lay in between. The germline V gene encodes CDR1 SQVTM and CDR2 ANQGSEA. The CDR3 totals 12 residues. The CDR3 reads CSVDPSTDTQYF. The CDR3 nucleotides read TGCAGCGTTGATCCGAGCACAGATACGCAGTATTTT.

The chain carries TRBV7-8 and TRBJ2-7; TRBD1 agrees at 7 bases. CDR3 length: 13 residues. Per the germline V gene, CDR1 is SGHVS and CDR2 is FQNEAQ. V gave up 4 bases and J gave up 9 bases; unmatched junction bases: 9. The chain's CDR3 is CASSSDRDLGQYF. The DNA of the CDR3 is TGTGCCAGCAGCTCCGACAGGGACCTTGGGCAGTACTTC.